A selection of T cell receptor beta chains follows, all from one sample in a study of T cells in Graves' hyperthyroidism and ophthalmopathy. One entry per CDR3 protein, called by TCRdb with MiXCR from the multiplex PCR reads. The data show about 110,000 distinct CDR3 sequences, roughly 15% seen once. The material sequenced was blood. These receptors came from a woman aged 50 to 65 with Graves' hyperthyroidism. Both conserved end residues are trimmed from each CDR3. The order of the fields is V gene, J gene, CDR3 protein.

V gene: TRBV5-1; J gene: TRBJ2-1; CDR3 protein: ASSSAPGGEFGQF
V gene: TRBV18; J gene: TRBJ2-7; CDR3 protein: ASSPGQSEQY
V gene: TRBV7-8; J gene: TRBJ2-5; CDR3 protein: ASSLDRETQY
V gene: TRBV29-1; J gene: TRBJ2-5; CDR3 protein: SAVGQVSTQY
V gene: TRBV7-2; J gene: TRBJ2-3; CDR3 protein: ASSARQGGDTDTQY
V gene: TRBV11-1; J gene: TRBJ2-2; CDR3 protein: ASSLVGSAITGELF
V gene: TRBV20-1; J gene: TRBJ2-7; CDR3 protein: SASIGGSSYEQY
V gene: TRBV2; J gene: TRBJ2-5; CDR3 protein: ASRQGQGETQY
V gene: TRBV3-1; J gene: TRBJ2-1; CDR3 protein: ASSHPGQSYNGQF
V gene: TRBV6-1; J gene: TRBJ2-5; CDR3 protein: ASSQSGRRETQY
V gene: TRBV6-2/TRBV6-3; J gene: TRBJ1-3; CDR3 protein: ASRLDGSVGVGNTIY
V gene: TRBV28; J gene: TRBJ2-1; CDR3 protein: ASTVDRVNYNEQF
V gene: TRBV3-1; J gene: TRBJ1-2; CDR3 protein: ASSQVNLYGYT
V gene: TRBV12-3/TRBV12-4; J gene: TRBJ1-2; CDR3 protein: ASSPGEGYT
V gene: TRBV3-1; J gene: TRBJ2-3; CDR3 protein: ASSLGVADTQY
V gene: TRBV7-9; J gene: TRBJ2-2; CDR3 protein: ASSLRQGLNSPGELF
V gene: TRBV2; J gene: TRBJ2-3; CDR3 protein: ASRRDRASTDTQY